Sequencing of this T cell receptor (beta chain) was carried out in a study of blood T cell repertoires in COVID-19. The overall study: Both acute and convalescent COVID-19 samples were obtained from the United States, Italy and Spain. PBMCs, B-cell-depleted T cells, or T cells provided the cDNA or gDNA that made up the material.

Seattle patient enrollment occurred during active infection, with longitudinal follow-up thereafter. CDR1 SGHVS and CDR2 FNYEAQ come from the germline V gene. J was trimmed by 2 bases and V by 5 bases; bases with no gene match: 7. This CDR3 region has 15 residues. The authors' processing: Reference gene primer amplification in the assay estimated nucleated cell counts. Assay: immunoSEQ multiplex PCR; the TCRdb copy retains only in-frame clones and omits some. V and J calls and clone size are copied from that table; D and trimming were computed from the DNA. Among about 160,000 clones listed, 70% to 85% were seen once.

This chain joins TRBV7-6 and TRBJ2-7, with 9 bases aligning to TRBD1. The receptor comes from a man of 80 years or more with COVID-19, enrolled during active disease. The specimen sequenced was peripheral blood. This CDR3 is CASSQGTGPPYEQYF. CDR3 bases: TGTGCCAGCAGCCAAGGGACAGGGCCTCCCTACGAGCAGTACTTC.